This T cell receptor beta chain was sequenced for a study of neurological immune-mediated disorders. Study conclusions and caveats: Neither clinical nor MRI features showed any association with the multiple sclerosis repertoire cluster, and the authors stated that larger cohorts are needed.

Libraries used 2 million unsorted PBMCs kept frozen in RNAlater. Trimming removed 3 bases at V and 5 bases at J, with 13 bases between. CDR1 is DFQATT and CDR2 is SNEGSKA in the germline V gene (reference sequence). The CDR3 sequence is 13 residues long. This clonotype was observed many times. Antigen specificity is unknown. The cDNA was synthesized by 5'RACE incorporating 10-nucleotide random UMIs. TCRdb re-analysed the 5' RACE reads in MiXCR, keeping a single row per CDR3 protein. The sample lists fewer than 75,000 distinct CDR3 sequences; 3.4% were seen once. The chain couples TRBV20-1 to TRBJ1-2, with a weak D call TRBD1 (5 bases). Sequencing was done on a sample of PBMCs. The source is a man aged 35-49 years with multiple sclerosis. In DNA, the CDR3 is TGCAGTGCTAGCTCGGCGGGGGAGTATGGCTACACCTTC. Its protein is CSASSAGEYGYTF.